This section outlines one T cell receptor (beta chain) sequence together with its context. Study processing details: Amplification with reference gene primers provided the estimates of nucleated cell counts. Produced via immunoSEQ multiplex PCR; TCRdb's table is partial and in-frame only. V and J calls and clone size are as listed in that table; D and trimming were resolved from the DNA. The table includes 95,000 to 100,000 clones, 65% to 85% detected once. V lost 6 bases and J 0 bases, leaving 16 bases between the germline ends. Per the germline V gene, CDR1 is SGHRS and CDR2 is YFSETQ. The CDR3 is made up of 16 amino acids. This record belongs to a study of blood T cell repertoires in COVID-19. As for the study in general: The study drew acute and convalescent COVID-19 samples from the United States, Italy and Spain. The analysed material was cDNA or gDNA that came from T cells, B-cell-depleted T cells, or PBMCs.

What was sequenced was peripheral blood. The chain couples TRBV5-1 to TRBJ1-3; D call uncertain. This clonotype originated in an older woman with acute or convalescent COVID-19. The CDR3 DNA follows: TGCGCCAGCACGGAGACTACTGCGCCCTCTGGAAACACCATATATTTT. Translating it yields CASTETTAPSGNTIYF.